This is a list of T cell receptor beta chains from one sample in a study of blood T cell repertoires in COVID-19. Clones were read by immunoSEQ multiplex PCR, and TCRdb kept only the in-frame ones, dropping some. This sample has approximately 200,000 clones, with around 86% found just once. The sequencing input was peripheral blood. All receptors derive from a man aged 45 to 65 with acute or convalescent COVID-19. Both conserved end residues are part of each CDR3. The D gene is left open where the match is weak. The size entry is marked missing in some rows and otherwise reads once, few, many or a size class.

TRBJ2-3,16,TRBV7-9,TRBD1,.,TGTGCCAGCAGCCCTCTCGGACAGGGATTATCAGATACGCAGTATTTT,CASSPLGQGLSDTQYF
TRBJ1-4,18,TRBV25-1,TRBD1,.,TGTGCCAGCAGTGACCGCCAGGGGGCCGGTGCAACTAATGAAAAACTGTTTTTT,CASSDRQGAGATNEKLFF
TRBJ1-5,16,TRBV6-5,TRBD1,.,TGTGCCAGCAGTTCGAGACAGGGGGAAAGGAATCAGCCCCAGCATTTT,CASSSRQGERNQPQHF
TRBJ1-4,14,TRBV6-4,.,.,TGTGCCAGCAGTACAGGGAGAACTAATGAAAAACTGTTTTTT,CASSTGRTNEKLFF
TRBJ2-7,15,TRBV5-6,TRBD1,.,TGTGCCAGCAGCTTTTGGGACAGGCTAACCTACGAGCAGTACTTC,CASSFWDRLTYEQYF
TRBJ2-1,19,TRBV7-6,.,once,TGTGCCAGCAGCTTAGGGGGGGGCGCGTTGGCAACGGGGAGAAATGAGCAGTTCTTC,CASSLGGGALATGRNEQFF
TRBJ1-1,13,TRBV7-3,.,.,TGTGCCAGCAGCTTATCCCAGAACACTGAAGCTTTCTTT,CASSLSQNTEAFF
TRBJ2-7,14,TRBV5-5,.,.,TGTGCCAGCAGCAGGATTAGCGGACGCTACGAGCAGTACTTC,CASSRISGRYEQYF
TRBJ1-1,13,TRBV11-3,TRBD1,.,TGTGCCAGCAGTTTGGACAGGGATGGTGAAGCTTTCTTT,CASSLDRDGEAFF
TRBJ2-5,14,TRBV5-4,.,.,TGTGCCAGCAGCTCTATAGGGGGGGCAGAGACCCAGTACTTC,CASSSIGGAETQYF
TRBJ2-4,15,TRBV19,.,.,TGTGCCAGTTGCGACAGACCACTAGCCAAAAACATTCAGTACTTC,CASCDRPLAKNIQYF
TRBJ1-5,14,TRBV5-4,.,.,TGTGCCAGCAGCTTGGACGGTTTAAATCAGCCCCAGCATTTT,CASSLDGLNQPQHF
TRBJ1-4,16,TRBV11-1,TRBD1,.,TGTGCCAGCAGCTTGACAGGGCGAGTCGCGAATGAAAAACTGTTTTTT,CASSLTGRVANEKLFF
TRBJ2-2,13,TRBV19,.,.,TGTGCCAGTAGTACCTGGCGGGCCGGGGAGCTGTTTTTT,CASSTWRAGELFF
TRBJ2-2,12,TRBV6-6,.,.,TGTGCCAGCAACAGTTATCGCGGGGAGCTGTTTTTT,CASNSYRGELFF
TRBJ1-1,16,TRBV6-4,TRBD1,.,TGTGCCAGCAGTGACTCGCACAGGGGACCGAACACTGAAGCTTTCTTT,CASSDSHRGPNTEAFF
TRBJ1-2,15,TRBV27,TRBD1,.,TGTGCCAGCAGTTCATGGGGACAGGGGATCTATGGCTACACCTTC,CASSSWGQGIYGYTF
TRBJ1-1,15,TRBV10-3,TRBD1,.,TGTGCCATCAGCGGGACAGGGAAAGGGATGAGATCAGCTTTCTTT,CAISGTGKGMRSAFF
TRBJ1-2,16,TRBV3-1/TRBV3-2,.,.,TGTGCCAGCAGCAAGAGGCCGACGAAAGCTAACTATGGCTACACCTTC,CASSKRPTKANYGYTF
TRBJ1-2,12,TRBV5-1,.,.,TGCGCCAGCAGCGAGGAGGGGAGTGGCTACACCTTC,CASSEEGSGYTF
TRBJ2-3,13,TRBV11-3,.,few,TGTGCCAGCAGCATCGGACTTTCAGATACGCAGTATTTT,CASSIGLSDTQYF
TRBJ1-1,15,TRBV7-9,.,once,TGTGCCAGCATCAACCAAGGGGTGGGTTACACTGAAGCTTTCTTT,CASINQGVGYTEAFF
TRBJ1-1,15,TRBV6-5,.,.,TGTGCCAGCGTCCGATCCCCAGGGAAGTCTGCTGAAGCTTTCTTT,CASVRSPGKSAEAFF
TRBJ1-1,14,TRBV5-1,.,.,TGCGCCAGCAGAATCAGAAAAACGAACACTGAAGCTTTCTTT,CASRIRKTNTEAFF
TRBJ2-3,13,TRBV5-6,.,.,TGTGCCAGCAGCGGGGCCCACACAGATACGCAGTATTTT,CASSGAHTDTQYF
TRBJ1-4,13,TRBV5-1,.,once,TGCGCCAGCGGGAGGGGTAGCGATGAAAAACTGTTTTTT,CASGRGSDEKLFF
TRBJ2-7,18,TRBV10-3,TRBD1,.,TGTGCCATCAGTGGTCCCCGGAGGCAGGGGGCTGACCCCTACGAGCAGTACTTC,CAISGPRRQGADPYEQYF
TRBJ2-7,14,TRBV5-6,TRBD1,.,TGTGCCAGCAGCTTCAAGGGGGCCGCCTACGAGCAGTACTTC,CASSFKGAAYEQYF
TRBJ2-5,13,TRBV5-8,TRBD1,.,TGTGCCAGCAGCATAGACAGGGCGGAGACCCAGTACTTC,CASSIDRAETQYF
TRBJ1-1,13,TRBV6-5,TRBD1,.,TGTGCCAGCAGAATACAGGGGTTCACTGAAGCTTTCTTT,CASRIQGFTEAFF
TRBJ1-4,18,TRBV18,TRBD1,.,TGTGCCAGCTCACCCTTGCCCCGACAGGGGGCGGGGGGTGAAAAACTGTTTTTT,CASSPLPRQGAGGEKLFF
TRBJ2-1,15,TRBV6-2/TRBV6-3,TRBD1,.,TGTGCCAGCAGTACGGGACAGGGAGAAAGCAATGAGCAGTTCTTC,CASSTGQGESNEQFF
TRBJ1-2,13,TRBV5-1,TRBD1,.,TGCGCCAGCAGCCCGGGACAGACTTATGGCTACACCTTC,CASSPGQTYGYTF
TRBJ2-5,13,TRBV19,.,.,TGTGCCAGTAGTCGGACTTTGGGAGAGACCCAGTACTTC,CASSRTLGETQYF
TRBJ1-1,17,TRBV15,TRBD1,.,TGTGCCACCAGAAGGACAGGGGCAAAAGGGGAGAACACTGAAGCTTTCTTT,CATRRTGAKGENTEAFF
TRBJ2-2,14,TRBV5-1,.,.,TGCGCCAGCAGCTTGGGCCAGGCCGGCGGGGAGCTGTTTTTT,CASSLGQAGGELFF